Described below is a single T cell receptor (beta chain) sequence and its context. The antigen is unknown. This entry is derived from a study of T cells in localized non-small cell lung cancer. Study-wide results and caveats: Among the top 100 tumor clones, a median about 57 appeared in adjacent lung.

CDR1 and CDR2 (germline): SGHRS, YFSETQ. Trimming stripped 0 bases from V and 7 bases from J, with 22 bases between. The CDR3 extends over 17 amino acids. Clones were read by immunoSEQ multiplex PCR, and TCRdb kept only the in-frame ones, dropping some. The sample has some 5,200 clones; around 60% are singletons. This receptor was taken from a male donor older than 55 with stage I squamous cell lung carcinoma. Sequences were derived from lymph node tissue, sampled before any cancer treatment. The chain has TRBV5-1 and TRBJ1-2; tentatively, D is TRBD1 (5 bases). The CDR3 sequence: CASSLEGQGSGPSGYTF. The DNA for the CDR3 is TGCGCCAGCAGCTTGGAGGGGCAGGGCTCCGGTCCTTCTGGCTACACCTTC.